The sequence of this T cell receptor beta chain was determined in a study of OX40 agonist ivuxolimab in advanced cancers. Profiled with immunoSEQ multiplex PCR; TCRdb holds only in-frame clones, not every one. The data hold around 29,000 clones, with approximately 93% observed a single time. Germline V gene sequence: CDR1 SGHAT, CDR2 FQNNGV. The CDR3 is made up of 15 amino acids. With regard to this clone: The germline gene is not matched at one end of the junction; a read error may be the cause.

Samples of blood were obtained at baseline, on cycle 4 day 1, and on cycle 7 day 1. The chain employs TRBV11-2 and TRBJ1-1, with D perhaps matching TRBD1 (5 bases). The TCR originated in an adult with an advanced solid tumor such as melanoma, head and neck, liver or kidney cancer. The sample consisted of CD4+ or CD8+ T cells sorted from blood, taken in a trial of the OX40 agonist ivuxolimab. The CDR3 DNA reads as TGTGCCAGCAGCCCCATGGGGGGGATGAACACTGAAGTTTTCTTT. Its protein is CASSPMGGMNTEVFF.